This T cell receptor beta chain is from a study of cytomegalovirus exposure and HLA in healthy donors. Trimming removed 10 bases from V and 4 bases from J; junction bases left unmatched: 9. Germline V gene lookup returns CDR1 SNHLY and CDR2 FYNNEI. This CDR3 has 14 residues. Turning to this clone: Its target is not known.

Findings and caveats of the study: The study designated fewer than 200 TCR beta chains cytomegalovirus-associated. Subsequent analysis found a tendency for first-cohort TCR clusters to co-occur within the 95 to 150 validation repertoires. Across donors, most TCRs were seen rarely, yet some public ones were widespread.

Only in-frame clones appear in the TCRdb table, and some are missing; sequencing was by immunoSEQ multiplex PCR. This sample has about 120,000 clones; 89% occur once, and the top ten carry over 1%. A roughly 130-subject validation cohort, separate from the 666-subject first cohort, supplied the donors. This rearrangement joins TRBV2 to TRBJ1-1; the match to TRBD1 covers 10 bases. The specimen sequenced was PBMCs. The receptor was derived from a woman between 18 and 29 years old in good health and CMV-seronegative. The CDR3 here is CANPPGQGPTEAFF. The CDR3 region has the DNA TGTGCCAACCCTCCGGGACAGGGGCCCACTGAAGCTTTCTTT.